This is a list of T cell receptor beta chains from one sample in a study of read filtering for tumor transcriptome and immune sequencing. Using its own MiXCR run on the reads, TCRdb lists one record per CDR3 protein. The repertoire holds over 45,000 distinct CDR3 sequences, with around a fifth as singletons. Sequenced sample: a population of CD138-negative cells sorted from bone marrow. These receptors originate from a donor aged 40 or older with multiple myeloma. Each CDR3 is given with its conserved first and last residue. D genes are given only for firm matches. Clone sizes are given selectively: once, few, many, or a class where the clone is expanded.

d_gene	v_gene	j_gene	abundance	CDR3aa	CDR3nt
.	TRBV29-1	TRBJ1-1	few	CSGGTMNTEAFF	TGCAGCGGGGGGACAATGAACACTGAAGCTTTCTTT
.	TRBV12-3/TRBV12-4	TRBJ2-2	many	CASTLDLRRNTGELFF	TGTGCCAGCACCTTGGACCTCCGGCGCAACACCGGGGAGCTGTTTTTT
.	TRBV27	TRBJ1-1	many	CASSPDSLGTEAFF	TGTGCCAGCAGTCCCGACAGTTTGGGGACTGAAGCTTTCTTT
TRBD2	TRBV4-2	TRBJ2-7	.	CASSQELAGVREQYF	TGTGCCAGCAGCCAAGAGCTAGCGGGAGTTCGGGAGCAGTACTTC
TRBD1	TRBV7-9	TRBJ1-4	few	CASSFQPGQAATNEKLFF	TGTGCCAGCAGCTTCCAACCGGGACAGGCCGCAACTAATGAAAAACTGTTTTTT
.	TRBV7-2	TRBJ2-1	.	CASNALGGRVVSEQFF	TGTGCCAGTAACGCCCTAGGAGGCCGAGTCGTAAGTGAGCAGTTCTTC
TRBD1	TRBV6-5	TRBJ2-7	few	CASSYEPGQGVYEQYF	TGTGCCAGCAGTTACGAACCGGGACAGGGAGTCTACGAGCAGTACTTC
TRBD1	TRBV6-2/TRBV6-3	TRBJ2-2	many	CASTRQGANTGELFF	TGTGCCAGCACCCGACAGGGGGCAAACACCGGGGAGCTGTTTTTT
.	TRBV14	TRBJ2-5	many	CASSHTETQYF	TGTGCCAGCAGCCATACAGAGACCCAGTACTTC
TRBD2	TRBV11-2	TRBJ2-1	many	CASSFTSGIPFF	TGTGCCAGCAGCTTCACTAGCGGGATTCCGTTCTTC
TRBD1	TRBV4-1	TRBJ2-7	many	CASSRTGNYEQYF	TGCGCCAGCAGCCGGACAGGGAACTACGAGCAGTACTTC
TRBD2	TRBV24-1	TRBJ2-2	many	CATSDPGLAGVNGELFF	TGTGCCACCAGTGATCCCGGACTAGCGGGAGTTAACGGGGAGCTGTTTTTT
TRBD1	TRBV29-1	TRBJ2-5	.	CSVHRGETQYF	TGCAGCGTTCACAGGGGAGAGACCCAGTACTTC
TRBD1	TRBV4-2	TRBJ2-7	many	CASSQGDRVGEQYF	TGTGCCAGCAGCCAAGGGGACAGGGTAGGCGAGCAGTACTTC
TRBD1	TRBV20-1	TRBJ1-6	.	CSARRRDRTLNSPLHF	TGCAGTGCTAGAAGGCGGGACAGAACTCTTAATTCACCCCTCCACTTT
TRBD1	TRBV24-1	TRBJ1-1	many	CATRNQGDTEAFF	TGTGCCACCAGGAATCAGGGGGACACTGAAGCTTTCTTT
.	TRBV5-1	TRBJ2-5	many	CASSRDGRQETQYF	TGCGCCAGCAGCAGGGATGGCAGGCAAGAGACCCAGTACTTC
TRBD1	TRBV12-3/TRBV12-4	TRBJ2-1	medium-sized	CASSLRQGDDEQFF	TGTGCCAGCAGTCTCAGGCAGGGGGACGATGAGCAGTTCTTC
TRBD2	TRBV4-1	TRBJ2-3	many	CASSQDSGTRVGTDTQYF	TGCGCCAGCAGCCAAGATAGTGGGACTAGGGTTGGGACGGATACGCAGTATTTT
.	TRBV5-5	TRBJ2-1	.	CASSLEGEGHDEQFF	TGTGCCAGCAGCTTGGAGGGGGAGGGCCACGATGAGCAGTTCTTC
.	TRBV7-9	TRBJ2-3	.	CASSFPDTQYF	TGTGCCAGCAGCTTCCCAGATACGCAGTATTTT
TRBD2	TRBV4-1	TRBJ2-1	many	CASSLTREDDEQFF	TGCGCCAGCAGCCTAACGCGGGAGGACGATGAGCAGTTCTTC
.	TRBV19	TRBJ1-5	many	CASSIMTTRHQPQHF	TGTGCCAGTAGCATAATGACGACGCGACATCAGCCCCAGCATTTT
.	TRBV20-1	TRBJ1-1	.	CSAKWGDRTEAFF	TGCAGTGCTAAGTGGGGGGATAGGACTGAAGCTTTCTTT
.	TRBV7-2	TRBJ1-1	many	CASSLGHSSTEAFF	TGTGCCAGCAGCTTAGGCCACTCATCCACTGAAGCTTTCTTT
.	TRBV5-1	TRBJ2-3	.	CASSIGDGTDTQYF	TGCGCCAGCAGCATTGGGGACGGAACAGATACGCAGTATTTT
.	TRBV5-4	TRBJ2-1	many	CASSLSTGPYNEQFF	TGTGCCAGCAGCTTGTCAACGGGCCCCTACAATGAGCAGTTCTTC
.	TRBV7-3	TRBJ2-1	many	CASSRPGSYNEQFF	TGTGCCAGCAGCAGACCTGGTTCCTACAATGAGCAGTTCTTC
.	TRBV11-2	TRBJ1-1	many	CASSPRGGNTEAFF	TGTGCCAGCAGCCCGAGGGGGGGTAACACTGAAGCTTTCTTT
.	TRBV20-1	TRBJ2-3	many	CSTQRRDTQYF	TGCAGTACCCAAAGACGAGATACGCAGTATTTT
.	TRBV20-1	TRBJ2-3	.	CSSGPSTDTQYF	TGCTCCAGCGGTCCTAGCACAGATACGCAGTATTTT
TRBD1	TRBV6-5	TRBJ1-5	many	CASSSGQGAINNQPQHF	TGTGCCAGCAGTTCCGGTCAGGGGGCAATTAACAATCAGCCCCAGCATTTT
.	TRBV29-1	TRBJ1-1	few	CSVQGNTEAFF	TGCAGCGTTCAGGGGAACACTGAAGCTTTCTTT
.	TRBV6-4	TRBJ2-3	many	CASSDRVTDTQYF	TGTGCCAGCAGTGACAGGGTCACAGATACGCAGTATTTT
TRBD1	TRBV10-3	TRBJ2-1	many	CAIKETGGFSDEQFF	TGTGCCATCAAAGAGACAGGGGGCTTTTCCGATGAGCAGTTCTTC
.	TRBV7-2	TRBJ2-2	once	CASSLEGGAVLSGELFF	TGTGCCAGCAGCTTAGAGGGGGGGGCCGTACTCTCCGGGGAGCTGTTTTTT
.	TRBV7-9	TRBJ2-5	many	CASSSTGADTQETQYF	TGTGCCAGCAGCTCAACAGGAGCGGACACCCAAGAGACCCAGTACTTC
TRBD2	TRBV20-1	TRBJ2-1	many	CSARALLAGVYEQFF	TGCAGTGCTAGGGCCCTCCTAGCGGGAGTATATGAGCAGTTCTTC
.	TRBV20-1	TRBJ1-1	.	CSASRGQRNTEAFF	TGCAGTGCTAGCCGTGGACAGAGGAACACTGAAGCTTTCTTT
.	TRBV7-8	TRBJ1-1	.	CASSLMLNTEAFF	TGTGCCAGCAGCTTAATGTTGAACACTGAAGCTTTCTTT
.	TRBV28	TRBJ2-2	.	CASSRPESFRELFF	TGTGCCAGCAGTCGCCCCGAGTCGTTTAGGGAGCTGTTTTTT
.	TRBV12-3/TRBV12-4	TRBJ2-3	many	CASSSGGTFGDTQYF	TGTGCCAGCAGTTCGGGCGGGACGTTCGGAGATACGCAGTATTTT
TRBD2	TRBV7-9	TRBJ2-6	few	CASSLGRLAGRVSGANVLTF	TGTGCCAGCAGCTTGGGGCGGCTAGCGGGCAGGGTCTCTGGGGCCAACGTCCTGACTTTC
.	TRBV6-1	TRBJ1-1	many	CASSGGPPEAFF	TGTGCCAGCAGTGGTGGGCCACCAGAAGCTTTCTTT
TRBD2	TRBV28	TRBJ2-3	many	CASSTAVAGGTDTQYF	TGTGCCAGCAGTACGGCAGTAGCGGGAGGCACAGATACGCAGTATTTT
.	TRBV12-3/TRBV12-4	TRBJ2-2	many	CASSTMVGTGELFF	TGTGCCAGCAGTACGATGGTGGGGACCGGGGAGCTGTTTTTT
.	TRBV6-4	TRBJ1-1	many	CASTPVGENTEAFF	TGTGCCAGCACCCCTGTAGGGGAGAACACTGAAGCTTTCTTT
.	TRBV7-3	TRBJ2-7	many	CASSPGTYSKRQYF	TGTGCCAGCAGCCCGGGGACTTACTCAAAGCGGCAGTACTTC
.	TRBV12-3/TRBV12-4	TRBJ2-7	.	CASSPSRRGMDEQYF	TGTGCCAGCAGTCCGTCCCGACGGGGCATGGACGAGCAGTACTTC
.	TRBV6-2/TRBV6-3	TRBJ1-5	once	CASSFQGIGDSNQPQHF	TGTGCCAGCAGTTTTCAGGGGATAGGGGATAGCAATCAGCCCCAGCATTTT
.	TRBV9	TRBJ2-3	many	CASSVDLDTQYF	TGTGCCAGCAGCGTAGATTTAGATACGCAGTATTTT
.	TRBV14	TRBJ2-2	many	CASSQDYGGQTNTGELFF	TGTGCCAGCAGCCAAGATTATGGAGGACAGACGAACACCGGGGAGCTGTTTTTT
TRBD1	TRBV5-1	TRBJ2-2	.	CASRIPGTASTGELFF	TGCGCCAGCAGAATTCCCGGGACAGCGAGCACCGGGGAGCTGTTTTTT